These 14 T cell receptor beta chains originate from one sample sequenced in a study of PD-1 blockade in classical Hodgkin lymphoma. Brentuximab vedotin exposure varied, and every patient relapsed after autologous stem cell transplantation. Repertoires were generated with immunoSEQ multiplex PCR, while TCRdb's copy carries only in-frame clones and drops some. The sample holds 20,000 or so clones; roughly 80% are singletons and the top ten take under 7.5%. This material consisted of peripheral blood mononuclear cells (PBMCs), taken at baseline. The source is a human donor with classical Hodgkin lymphoma.

The V and J genes are TRBV14 and TRBJ2-1; 10 nucleotides agree with TRBD2. The junction had 19 bases not matched to a gene; V was cut back by 6 bases and J by 8 bases. This CDR3 has 18 residues. In germline, CDR1 is SGHDN, CDR2 FVKESK. CDR3 DNA: TGTGCCAGCAGTCGTCGACAGGGAGTGAGCGGGGGGGCCCATGAGCAGTTCTTC. This encodes CASSRRQGVSGGAHEQFF.

The V and J genes are TRBV9 and TRBJ2-2; the D is unclear. Germline CDR1 SGDLS, CDR2 YYNGEE. This CDR3 spans 16 amino acids. V was shortened by 2 bases and J by 0 bases, with 11 bases between the two germline ends. The CDR3: CASSVTLLTNTGELFF. Written as DNA, the CDR3 is TGTGCCAGCAGCGTGACGCTCTTAACGAACACCGGGGAGCTGTTTTTT.

This chain connects TRBV7-2 to TRBJ2-1, with 9 bases aligning to TRBD2. This CDR3 region has 15 residues. J lost 3 bases, V lost 5 bases, and 5 bases had no gene match. Germline V gene sequence: CDR1 SGHTA, CDR2 FQGNSA. DNA for the CDR3: TGTGCCAGCAGCCCGCGGGGGGGCCGCTACAATGAGCAGTTCTTC. Encoded protein: CASSPRGGRYNEQFF.

This sequence joins TRBV18 and TRBJ2-7; D unresolved. The CDR3 runs to 12 residues. The germline gives CDR1 KGHSH, CDR2 LQKENI. V dropped 5 bases and J dropped 1 base, with 6 bases sitting between them. Here the CDR3 reads CASSRASYEQYF. DNA for the CDR3: TGTGCCAGCTCAAGGGCTTCCTACGAGCAGTACTTC.

This clone was counted a single time. The rearrangement joins TRBV19 to TRBJ1-4; TRBD1 might be the D (5 bases). Germline CDR1 reads LNHDA; CDR2 reads SQIVND (reference sequence). The length of the CDR3 is 15 residues. V was pared by 6 bases and J by 5 bases, with 16 bases between. The CDR3, as DNA: TGTGCCAGTAGCCCTGGCGGAGGGGAGAATGAAAAACTGTTTTTT. This sequence encodes CASSPGGGENEKLFF.

The rearrangement uses TRBV19 and TRBJ2-7; 10 nucleotides align to TRBD1. The CDR3 spans 16 residues. CDR1 LNHDA and CDR2 SQIVND come from the germline V gene (reference sequence). J was trimmed by 2 bases and V by 6 bases; bases with no gene match: 10. CDR3 coding DNA: TGTGCCAGTAGGGCCGCCGGGACAGGGGAAACCTACGAGCAGTACTTC. Translating gives CASRAAGTGETYEQYF.

This clone was picked up a small number of times. In DNA, the CDR3 is TGTGCCAGCAGTTTAGTGGGAGAAGAGACCCAGTACTTC. Protein: CASSLVGEETQYF. The chain links TRBV28 to TRBJ2-5; D is perhaps TRBD2 (5 bases). The CDR3 consists of 13 residues. Germline V CDR1 and CDR2: MDHEN, SYDVKM. V lost 2 bases to trimming and J lost 3 bases, with 7 bases between them. The variable domain in full, with the rest retrieved from reference TRBV28 and TRBJ2-5, is DVKVTQSSRYLVKRTGEKVFLECVQDMDHENMFWYRQDPGLGLRLIYFSYDVKMKEKGDIPEGYSVSREKKERFSLILESASTNQTSMYLCASSLVGEETQYFGPGTRLLVL.

This clone was recorded a few times. This chain links TRBV2 with TRBJ1-2; 11 bases fit TRBD1. From germline, CDR1 is SNHLY and CDR2 FYNNEI. V lost 7 bases, J lost 7 bases, and 5 bases stayed unmatched. CDR3 length equals 13 residues. The CDR3 sequence is CASIPGTGGGYTF. The CDR3 DNA sequence: TGTGCCAGCATCCCCGGGACAGGGGGTGGCTACACCTTC. The full variable domain, with the rest looked up from reference TRBV2 and TRBJ1-2, is EPEVTQTPSHQVTQMGQEVILRCVPISNHLYFYWYRQILGQKVEFLVSFYNNEISEKSEIFDDQFSVERPDGSNFTLKIRSTKLEDSAMYFCASIPGTGGGYTFGSGTRLTVV.

The rearrangement links TRBV4-2 to TRBJ1-2; perhaps TRBD1 as D (5 bases). From germline, CDR1 is LGHNA and CDR2 YNFKEQ. Trimming cost V 0 bases and J 4 bases, with 9 bases left between them. The CDR3 is 14 residues long. The CDR3 loop is CASSQEGGSYGYTF. CDR3 nucleotide sequence: TGTGCCAGCAGCCAAGAGGGGGGGAGCTATGGCTACACCTTC.

J is TRBJ1-5 and V is TRBV6-6; a weak D match, TRBD1 (5 bases). V was pared by 2 bases and J by 7 bases, with 18 bases between. Germline values: CDR1 MNHNY, CDR2 SVGAGI (reference sequence). The CDR3 has 16 amino acids. The CDR3 here is CASSYPQGPSGQPQHF. The CDR3 DNA sequence: TGTGCCAGCAGTTACCCGCAGGGACCCTCGGGGCAGCCCCAGCATTTT.

The V and J genes are TRBV9 and TRBJ1-5; D is ambiguous. Germline CDR1 is SGDLS and CDR2 is YYNGEE. CDR3 length: 13 amino acids. V was cut by 3 bases and J by 4 bases, with 8 bases left in between. CDR3 residues: CASSASPNQPQHF. The CDR3 nucleotides are TGTGCCAGCAGCGCGAGTCCAAATCAGCCCCAGCATTTT.

As DNA, the CDR3 is TGTGCCAGCAGTTTAGACGGTCCCTACGAGCAGTACTTC. It codes for CASSLDGPYEQYF. The chain recombines TRBV28 with TRBJ2-7; D ambiguous. Germline assignment: CDR1 MDHEN and CDR2 SYDVKM. The CDR3 has 13 residues. V lost 2 bases and J lost 2, with 7 bases in between.

This sequence joins TRBV10-3 and TRBJ2-3; D might be TRBD1 or TRBD2, each matching 6 bases. Deletions cut 7 bases from V and 0 bases from J, with 17 bases between. Germline V gene data show CDR1 as ENHRY and CDR2 as SYGVKD. The CDR3 contains 16 residues. The CDR3, as DNA: TGTGCCATCACGCAAAAAAGGGGGGCGAGCACAGATACGCAGTATTTT. This codes for CAITQKRGASTDTQYF.

This sequence joins TRBV6-1 and TRBJ2-2; 9 bases agree with TRBD2. The ends lost 0 bases at V and 5 bases at J; junction bases unmatched: 10. The CDR3 extends over 18 amino acids. The V gene's germline CDR1 is MNHNS and CDR2 SASEGT. Written as DNA, the CDR3 is TGTGCCAGCAGTGAAGCGCGGGAGGGTCCTTGGGTTACCGGGGAGCTGTTTTTT. Its protein is CASSEAREGPWVTGELFF.